This T cell receptor (beta chain) is drawn from a study of blood T cell repertoires in COVID-19. The V segment lost 6 bases and the J segment 7 bases; nucleotides outside the gene matches: 7. This CDR3 comprises 13 residues. Germline V gene data show CDR1 as MNHEY and CDR2 as SVGAGI. Using immunoSEQ multiplex PCR, the repertoire was profiled, and TCRdb retains in-frame clones only, with some absent. Here the sample spans about 54,000 clones, about 90% being singletons. This chain joins TRBV6-5 and TRBJ2-5; TRBD2 matches 8 bases. The sample consisted of peripheral blood. The receptor was derived from a human donor in a cohort sampled during active COVID-19. The CDR3 sequence is CASRIGGDGTQYF. The CDR3 DNA reads TGTGCCAGCAGAATCGGGGGGGATGGGACCCAGTACTTC.